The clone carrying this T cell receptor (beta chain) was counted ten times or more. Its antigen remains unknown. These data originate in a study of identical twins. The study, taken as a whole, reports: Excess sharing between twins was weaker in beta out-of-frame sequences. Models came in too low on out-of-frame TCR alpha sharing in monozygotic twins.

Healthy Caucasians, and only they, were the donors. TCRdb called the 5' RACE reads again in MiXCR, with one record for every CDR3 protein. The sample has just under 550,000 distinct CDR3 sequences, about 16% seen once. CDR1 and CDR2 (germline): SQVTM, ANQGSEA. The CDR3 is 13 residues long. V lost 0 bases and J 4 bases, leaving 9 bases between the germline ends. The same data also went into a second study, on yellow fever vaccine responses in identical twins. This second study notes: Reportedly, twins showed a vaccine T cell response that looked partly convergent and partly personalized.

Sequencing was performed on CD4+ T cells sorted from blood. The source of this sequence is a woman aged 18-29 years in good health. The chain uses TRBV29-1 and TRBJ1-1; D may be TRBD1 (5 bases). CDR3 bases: TGCAGCGTTGAAGAGGGGGGGGGCACTGAAGCTTTCTTT. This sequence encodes CSVEEGGGTEAFF.